The TCR beta chain described here comes from a study of long-term antiretroviral therapy in people with HIV. Study results and limitations: Every time point showed a repertoire led by clones expanded before ART. Post-treatment diversity went higher with ART but stayed below transplant donor controls.

A remark on this clone: Its target is unknown.

From each donor, at least one pre-ART PBMC sample and at least two post-ART PBMC samples were obtained. At survey level, the immunoSEQ assay was run in its v3.0 version. Assay used: immunoSEQ multiplex PCR; TCRdb lists only in-frame clones, some missing. The top ten hold about 5% of the sample, which has around 23,000 clones, almost 85% seen once. Germline loops: CDR1 SGHDN, CDR2 FVKESK. Trimming cost V 0 bases and J 8 bases, with 13 bases left between them. The CDR3 is 14 amino acids. V gene TRBV14 combines with J gene TRBJ1-2; maybe TRBD1 (5 bases). Sample: unsorted PBMCs, taken 0.3 years after starting antiretroviral therapy. This receptor was taken from a man in his fifties with HIV. This CDR3 reads CASSQDGRVAGYTF. Written as DNA, the CDR3 is TGTGCCAGCAGCCAAGATGGCAGGGTGGCCGGCTACACCTTC.